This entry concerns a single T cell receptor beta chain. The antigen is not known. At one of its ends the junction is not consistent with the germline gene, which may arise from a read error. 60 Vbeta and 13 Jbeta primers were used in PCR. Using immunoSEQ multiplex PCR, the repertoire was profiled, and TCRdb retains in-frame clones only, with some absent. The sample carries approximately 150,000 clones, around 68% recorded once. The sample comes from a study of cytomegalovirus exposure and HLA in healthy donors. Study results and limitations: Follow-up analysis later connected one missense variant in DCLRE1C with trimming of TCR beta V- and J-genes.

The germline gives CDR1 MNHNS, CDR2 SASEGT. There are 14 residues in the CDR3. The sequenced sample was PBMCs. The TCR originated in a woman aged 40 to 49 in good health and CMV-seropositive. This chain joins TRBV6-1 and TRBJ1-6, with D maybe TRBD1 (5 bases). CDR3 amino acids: CASSESRDNSPLNF. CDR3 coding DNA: TGTGCCAGCAGTGAATCCAGGGATAATTCACCCCTCAACTTT.